Below, 20 T cell receptor beta chains from the same sample are listed, as sequenced in a study of CD8+ T cells in alopecia areata. RNA, once extracted, was reverse transcribed into cDNA for use as the sequencing template. Data came from immunoSEQ multiplex PCR; TCRdb stores just in-frame clones and leaves some out. The sample lists 110,000 to 150,000 clones, 40% to 55% occurring once. Specimen: CD4+ T cells sorted from blood, collected at week 0. The receptors here all came from a human donor with alopecia areata.

This rearrangement joins TRBV5-1 to TRBJ2-2; 10 positions match TRBD2. Germline-derived CDR1 and CDR2 are SGHRS and YFSETQ. J lost 3 bases, V lost 4 bases, and 3 bases had no gene match. The length of the CDR3 is 15 residues. The CDR3 coding sequence is TGCGCCAGCAGCCAGACTAGCGGGTACACCGGGGAGCTGTTTTTT. Translation: CASSQTSGYTGELFF.

This chain links TRBV30 with TRBJ2-5; tentative D call: TRBD2 (6 bases). The CDR3 spans 11 residues. Germline CDR1 and CDR2: GTSNPN and SVGIG (reference sequence). CDR3 in amino acids: CRVDSGETQYF. The CDR3 DNA follows: TGTCGTGTCGATAGCGGAGAGACCCAGTACTTC.

V and J are TRBV4-1 and TRBJ1-2; 9 bases are a match to TRBD1. This CDR3 is 15 amino acids long. Unmatched junction bases numbered 10, after V lost 9 bases and J lost 2 bases. Germline-derived CDR1 and CDR2 are MGHRA and YSYEKL. In nucleotides, the CDR3 is TGCGCCAGTGCCCGGGACAGGGTTGGGAACTATGGCTACACCTTC. Amino acids: CASARDRVGNYGYTF.

The chain employs TRBV11-1 and TRBJ2-7; D gene unclear. The CDR3 extends over 15 amino acids. Germline V CDR1 and CDR2: SGHAT, FQDESV (reference sequence). V was cut by 3 bases and J by 0 bases, with 12 bases left in between. The CDR3 loop reads CASSLGISYSYEQYF. CDR3 DNA: TGTGCCAGCAGCTTGGGTATCTCCTACTCCTACGAGCAGTACTTC.

V usage is TRBV29-1 and J usage is TRBJ2-1; 8 bases match TRBD2. Germline lookup yields CDR1 SQVTM and CDR2 ANQGSEA. CDR3 length: 14 amino acids. J gave up 9 bases and V 0 bases, and 7 bases lay outside the gene matches. CDR3 nucleotides: TGCAGCGTTGAAGAGGGTAGCGGGAAGGGTGAGCAGTTCTTC. Translation: CSVEEGSGKGEQFF.

This chain's CDR3 is CASTYSGRGFNYGYTF. The CDR3 DNA reads as TGTGCCAGTACTTATAGTGGAAGGGGCTTCAACTATGGCTACACCTTC. V and J are TRBV19 and TRBJ1-2, with D maybe TRBD1 (5 bases). The CDR3 covers 16 residues. Trimming took off 7 bases at V and 2 bases at J, with 20 bases between the two ends. Germline-derived CDR1 and CDR2 are LNHDA and SQIVND (reference sequence).

Comments on this clone: This CDR3 is missing its conserved last phenylalanine or tryptophan, likely due to a read error. The DNA is left out, because the CDR3 cannot be placed on it with certainty; the CDR3 is given as TCRdb lists it. The V and J genes are TRBV23-1 and TRBJ2-7. TRBV23-1 is flagged as an ORF with uncertain function. The CDR3 has 10 amino acids, counting both end residues. The CDR3 here is CASSQPPRAA.

In its sample, this clone was seen a few times. The chain couples TRBV28 to TRBJ2-3, with 11 bases matching TRBD2. Per germline, CDR1 MDHEN and CDR2 SYDVKM. V dropped 3 bases and J dropped 5; count of bases not matched to a gene: 19. The CDR3 sequence is 20 residues long. The CDR3 bases are TGTGCCAGCAGTTTCCTCACGCGGGCTAGCGGGAGGAGTCGGGAAGATACGCAGTATTTT. Its translation: CASSFLTRASGRSREDTQYF.

There are a few counts of this clone. The rearrangement joins TRBV28 to TRBJ2-1; D is ambiguous. This CDR3 is built from 12 residues. Trimming pared 3 bases from V and 9 bases from J, leaving 9 bases between. Looked up from germline, CDR1 is MDHEN and CDR2 is SYDVKM. CDR3 bases: TGTGCCAGCAGTTTGTTGAGTGCTGAGCAGTTCTTC. The encoded protein is CASSLLSAEQFF. The full variable domain, in which reference TRBV28 and TRBJ2-1 provide the parts outside the CDR3, is DVKVTQSSRYLVKRTGEKVFLECVQDMDHENMFWYRQDPGLGLRLIYFSYDVKMKEKGDIPEGYSVSREKKERFSLILESASTNQTSMYLCASSLLSAEQFFGPGTRLTVL.

This clone was picked up one time. J is TRBJ2-3 and V is TRBV7-9; D gene unclear. This CDR3 contains 12 residues. V lost 1 base, J lost 7 bases, and 6 bases lay in between. CDR1 SEHNR and CDR2 FQNEAQ come from the germline V gene (reference sequence). The chain's CDR3 is CASSLGQHTQYF. For the CDR3, the DNA is TGTGCCAGCAGCTTAGGTCAACATACGCAGTATTTT.

By share, this clone counts as medium-sized. This sequence joins TRBV9 and TRBJ2-3, with D unclear. The CDR3 length is 15 residues. Per germline, CDR1 SGDLS and CDR2 YYNGEE. Trimming took off 3 bases at V and 2 bases at J, with 13 bases between the two ends. In DNA, the CDR3 is TGTGCCAGCAGCGCCCGACCCTACATCACAGATACGCAGTATTTT. Its protein product is CASSARPYITDTQYF.

In its sample, this clone was seen a few times. V and J are TRBV29-1 and TRBJ2-3, with TRBD2 matching 7 bases. The length of the CDR3 is 14 residues. Trimming cost V 4 bases and J 2 bases; bases outside gene matches: 6. In germline, CDR1 is SQVTM, CDR2 ANQGSEA. CDR3 nucleotides: TGCAGCGTTGTAGCGGGCCTCCACACAGATACGCAGTATTTT. This gives the protein CSVVAGLHTDTQYF.

The rearrangement links TRBV7-9 to TRBJ2-5; 8 nucleotides align to TRBD2. This CDR3 spans 14 amino acids. The germline CDR1 and CDR2 sequences are SEHNR and FQNEAQ (reference sequence). V lost 7 bases and J lost 5; bases outside the gene matches: 9. The CDR3 is CASTQGTRWETQYF. In DNA form, the CDR3 reads TGTGCCAGCACCCAAGGGACTAGGTGGGAGACCCAGTACTTC.

The chain couples TRBV7-2 to TRBJ1-5, with 9 bases that match TRBD1. The CDR3 consists of 14 residues. With V trimmed by 5 bases and J by 1 base, 0 bases remained unmatched. Germline V gene sequence: CDR1 SGHTA, CDR2 FQGNSA. This chain's CDR3 is CASSDRGSNQPQHF. The CDR3, as DNA: TGTGCCAGCAGCGACAGGGGGAGCAATCAGCCCCAGCATTTT.

The chain uses TRBV29-1 and TRBJ2-1, with D hard to call. Deletions cut 6 bases from V and 0 bases from J, with 15 bases between. In germline, CDR1 is SQVTM, CDR2 ANQGSEA. The CDR3 has 15 amino acids. The CDR3, as DNA: TGCAGCGTCCTCTCGGCGGAACGCTCCTACAATGAGCAGTTCTTC. It codes for CSVLSAERSYNEQFF.

The chain joins TRBV19 to TRBJ2-5, with a possible D match to TRBD2 (5 bases). V gave up 6 bases and J gave up 2 bases, with 10 bases separating them. The germline gives CDR1 LNHDA, CDR2 SQIVND (reference sequence). The CDR3 is 13 residues long. The DNA for the CDR3 is TGTGCCAGTAGGCGTAGCGATCAAGAGACCCAGTACTTC. Translated: CASRRSDQETQYF.

This clone came up once. The chain employs TRBV6-6 and TRBJ2-5; D gene unclear. The CDR3 sequence is 14 residues long. Per germline, CDR1 MNHNY and CDR2 SVGAGI (reference sequence). V lost 8 bases, J lost 3 bases, and 16 bases lay in between. CDR3 bases: TGTGCCAGCTCGGCTCTTGTGCGGAAAGAGACCCAGTACTTC. Its protein is CASSALVRKETQYF.

The chain combines TRBV7-2 with TRBJ2-7, with D possibly TRBD2 on 7 matching bases. V lost 1 base and J lost 5, with 12 bases in between. The CDR3 totals 14 residues. The germline CDR1 and CDR2 sequences are SGHTA and FQGNSA. The CDR3 DNA is TGTGCCAGCAGCTTAGAGGGGGGGCGCAACGAGCAGTACTTC. It encodes CASSLEGGRNEQYF. Looking up the rest from reference TRBV7-2 and TRBJ2-7 gives the full variable domain: GAGVSQSPSNKVTEKGKDVELRCDPISGHTALYWYRQSLGQGLEFLIYFQGNSAPDKSGLPSDRFSAERTGGSVSTLTIQRTQQEDSAVYLCASSLEGGRNEQYFGPGTRLTVT.

This chain links TRBV30 with TRBJ2-4; D not resolved. Germline V gene data show CDR1 as GTSNPN and CDR2 as SVGIG (reference sequence). Trimming cost V 1 base and J 3 bases, with 16 bases left between them. CDR3 length: 16 amino acids. The CDR3 region is CAWSDPSGEVKNIQYF. DNA of the CDR3: TGTGCCTGGAGTGATCCTTCGGGTGAGGTCAAAAACATTCAGTACTTC.

This chain uses TRBV30 with TRBJ2-1, with 7 bases that match TRBD2. From germline, CDR1 is GTSNPN and CDR2 SVGIG (reference sequence). Trimming at V came to 2 bases and at J to 8 bases, leaving 6 bases not matched to a gene. The CDR3 covers 13 residues. CDR3 residues: CAWSWTSSDEQFF. The CDR3 bases are TGTGCCTGGAGTTGGACTAGTTCAGATGAGCAGTTCTTC.